This is a list of T cell receptor beta chains from one sample in a study of T cell responses to AZD1222 COVID-19 vaccine. Profiled with immunoSEQ multiplex PCR; TCRdb holds only in-frame clones, not every one. This table holds 130,000 or so clones, roughly nine tenths found once. Sequencing was performed on peripheral blood, taken 28 days after the second dose of the MenACWY control vaccine. The source of these receptors is an adult who received the MenACWY meningococcal vaccine as a control. The CDR3 runs from the conserved cysteine through the conserved F or W. The D gene is left open where the match is weak. Clone size is stated in some rows and not others, as once, few, many or a class when expanded.

D: TRBD1
J: TRBJ2-2
size: NA
V: TRBV18
CDR3: CASSPFTGGNTGELFF
DNA: TGTGCCAGCTCACCCTTCACAGGGGGCAACACCGGGGAGCTGTTTTTT

D: NA
J: TRBJ1-1
size: once
V: TRBV28
CDR3: CASSLPTGNTEAFF
DNA: TGTGCCAGCAGTCTACCTACAGGGAACACTGAAGCTTTCTTT

D: NA
J: TRBJ2-1
size: NA
V: TRBV10-3
CDR3: CAISESVAANEQFF
DNA: TGTGCCATCAGTGAGTCGGTAGCGGCCAATGAGCAGTTCTTC

D: TRBD2
J: TRBJ2-1
size: NA
V: TRBV19
CDR3: CASSRGGNEQFF
DNA: TGTGCCAGTAGTAGGGGGGGCAATGAGCAGTTCTTC

D: NA
J: TRBJ1-2
size: NA
V: TRBV28
CDR3: CASRTGGTWGYGYTF
DNA: TGTGCCAGCAGAACTGGTGGGACTTGGGGCTATGGCTACACCTTC

D: TRBD2
J: TRBJ2-1
size: NA
V: TRBV29-1
CDR3: CSGELAGSRSEQFF
DNA: TGCAGCGGAGAACTAGCGGGCAGTCGGAGTGAGCAGTTCTTC

D: NA
J: TRBJ1-6
size: NA
V: TRBV6-2/TRBV6-3
CDR3: CASSYPGSSYNSPLHF
DNA: TGTGCCAGCAGTTACCCGGGGAGCTCCTATAATTCACCCCTCCACTTT

D: NA
J: TRBJ2-5
size: NA
V: TRBV6-5
CDR3: CASSYSLPPETQYF
DNA: TGTGCCAGCAGTTACTCGTTGCCGCCGGAGACCCAGTACTTC

D: NA
J: TRBJ2-1
size: NA
V: TRBV5-3
CDR3: CARSLCDRHSYNEQFF
DNA: TGTGCCAGAAGCTTGTGTGACAGACACTCCTACAATGAGCAGTTCTTC

D: TRBD2
J: TRBJ2-2
size: NA
V: TRBV7-3
CDR3: CASSAGLAGTGELFF
DNA: TGTGCCAGCAGCGCGGGACTAGCTGGCACCGGGGAGCTGTTTTTT

D: TRBD1
J: TRBJ1-5
size: medium-sized
V: TRBV27
CDR3: CASSSSTGPHQPQHF
DNA: TGTGCCAGCAGTTCCTCGACAGGGCCGCATCAGCCCCAGCATTTT

D: NA
J: TRBJ2-7
size: few
V: TRBV5-1
CDR3: CASSSMGGVGEQYF
DNA: TGCGCCAGCAGCTCCATGGGGGGAGTGGGCGAGCAGTACTTC

D: TRBD1
J: TRBJ1-1
size: once
V: TRBV28
CDR3: CASSPGQGTTEAFF
DNA: TGTGCCAGCAGTCCGGGACAGGGGACCACTGAAGCTTTCTTT

D: TRBD2
J: TRBJ2-7
size: NA
V: TRBV5-6
CDR3: CASSLELAGVYEQYF
DNA: TGTGCCAGCAGCCTGGAGCTAGCGGGAGTGTACGAGCAGTACTTC

D: NA
J: TRBJ2-2
size: NA
V: TRBV7-7
CDR3: CASSPEASSNTGELFF
DNA: TGTGCCAGCTCCCCTGAGGCTAGCAGTAACACCGGGGAGCTGTTTTTT

D: NA
J: TRBJ1-5
size: NA
V: TRBV19
CDR3: CASTPGQGYQPQHF
DNA: TGTGCCAGTACCCCGGGGCAGGGATATCAGCCCCAGCATTTT

D: TRBD1
J: TRBJ1-6
size: NA
V: TRBV19
CDR3: CASSRTGGDDSPLHF
DNA: TGTGCCAGTAGTAGGACAGGGGGCGATGATTCACCCCTCCACTTT

D: TRBD1
J: TRBJ1-5
size: NA
V: TRBV2
CDR3: CASSRTGGGQPQHF
DNA: TGTGCCAGCAGTCGGACAGGGGGCGGCCAGCCCCAGCATTTT